Described below is a single TCR beta chain sequence and its context. This sample is drawn from a study of cytomegalovirus exposure and HLA in healthy donors. The V and J ends lost 1 base and 8 bases respectively, with 16 bases between them. There are 15 residues in the CDR3. Germline assignment: CDR1 SSHAT and CDR2 FNYEAQ (reference sequence). The PCR used 60 Vbeta and 13 Jbeta primers. Produced via immunoSEQ multiplex PCR; TCRdb's table is partial and in-frame only. The sample carries some 180,000 clones, 65% to 85% recorded once. This chain links TRBV7-7 with TRBJ2-3; D remains ambiguous. Sequencing was done on a sample of PBMCs. The clonotype was recovered from a girl aged 10 to 17 in good health and CMV-seropositive. This CDR3 reads CASSLGRGPEVTQYF. CDR3 DNA: TGTGCCAGCAGCTTAGGCCGCGGCCCCGAAGTTACGCAGTATTTT. The entire variable domain, with the rest obtained from reference TRBV7-7 and TRBJ2-3, is as follows: GAGVSQSPRYKVTKRGQDVTLRCDPISSHATLYWYQQALGQGPEFLTYFNYEAQPDKSGLPSDRFSAERPEGSISTLTIQRTEQRDSAMYRCASSLGRGPEVTQYFGPGTRLTVL.